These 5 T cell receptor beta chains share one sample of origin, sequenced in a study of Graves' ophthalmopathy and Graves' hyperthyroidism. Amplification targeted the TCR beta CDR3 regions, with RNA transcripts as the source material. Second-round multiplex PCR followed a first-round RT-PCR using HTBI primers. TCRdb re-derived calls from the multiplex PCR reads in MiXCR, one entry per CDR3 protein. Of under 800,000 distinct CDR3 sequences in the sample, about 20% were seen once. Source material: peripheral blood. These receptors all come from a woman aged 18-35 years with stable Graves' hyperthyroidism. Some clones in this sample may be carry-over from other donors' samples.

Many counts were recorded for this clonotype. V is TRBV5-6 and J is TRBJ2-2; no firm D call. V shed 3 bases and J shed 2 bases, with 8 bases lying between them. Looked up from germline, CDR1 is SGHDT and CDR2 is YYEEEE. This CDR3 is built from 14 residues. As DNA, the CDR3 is TGTGCCAGCAGCTCAATCGTCAACACCGGGGAGCTGTTTTTT. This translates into CASSSIVNTGELFF.

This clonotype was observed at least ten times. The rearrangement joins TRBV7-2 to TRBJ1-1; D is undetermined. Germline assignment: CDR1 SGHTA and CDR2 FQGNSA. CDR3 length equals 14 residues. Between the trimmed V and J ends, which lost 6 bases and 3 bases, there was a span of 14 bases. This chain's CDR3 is CASSAGPRDTEAFF. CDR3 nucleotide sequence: TGTGCCAGCAGTGCAGGACCGAGGGACACTGAAGCTTTCTTT.

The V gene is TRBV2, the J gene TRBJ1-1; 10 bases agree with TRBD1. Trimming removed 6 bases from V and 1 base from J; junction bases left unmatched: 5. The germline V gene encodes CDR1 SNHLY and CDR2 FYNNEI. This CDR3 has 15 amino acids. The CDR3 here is CASSRDRGPNTEAFF. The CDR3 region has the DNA TGTGCCAGCAGCAGGGACAGGGGACCGAACACTGAAGCTTTCTTT.

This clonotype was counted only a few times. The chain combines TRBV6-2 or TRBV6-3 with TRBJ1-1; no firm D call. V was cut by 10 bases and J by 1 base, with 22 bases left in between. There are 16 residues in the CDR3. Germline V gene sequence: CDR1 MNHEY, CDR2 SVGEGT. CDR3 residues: CATKVREVVANTEAFF. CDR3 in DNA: TGTGCCACAAAGGTTAGGGAGGTGGTTGCGAACACTGAAGCTTTCTTT.

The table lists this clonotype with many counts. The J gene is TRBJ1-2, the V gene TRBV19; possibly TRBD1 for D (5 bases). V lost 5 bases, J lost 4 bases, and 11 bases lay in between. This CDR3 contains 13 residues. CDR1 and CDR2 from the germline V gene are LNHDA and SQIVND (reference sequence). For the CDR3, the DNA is TGTGCCAGTAGTTTACAGGTCCGCTATGGCTACACCTTC. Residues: CASSLQVRYGYTF. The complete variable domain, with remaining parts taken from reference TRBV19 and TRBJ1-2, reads DGGITQSPKYLFRKEGQNVTLSCEQNLNHDAMYWYRQDPGQGLRLIYYSQIVNDFQKGDIAEGYSVSREKKESFPLTVTSAQKNPTAFYLCASSLQVRYGYTFGSGTRLTVV.